This record covers a single T cell receptor beta chain. The count of this clonotype is one. Its antigen specificity is not known. The record has no base qualities; no much larger clone is one base away. A single read constitutes weak evidence. The receptor library was made with PCR. Sequenced on an Illumina HiSeq 2000. TCRdb reprocessing: public reads trimmed at Q25 with fastp, clones called with MiXCR, in-frame beta chains kept. Each entry is one CDR3 protein sequence, shown with its most common DNA and genes. The sample table contains 15,000 to 20,000 distinct CDR3 sequences; only one count was recorded for about 43% of them. Around a third of the sample goes to the ten largest clones. The CDR3 starts with the cysteine, ends with the phenylalanine, and has 13 residues. Only the CDR3 DNA stays, 39 bases, in frame from base 1. V gives up 5 bases and J gives up 5 bases, and the segment between their germline ends measures 12 bases. In the germline V gene (reference sequence), CDR1 corresponds to MNHEY and CDR2 to SMNVEV.

The data belong to a study of tumor-infiltrating lymphocytes in oesophageal squamous cell carcinoma (TCRdb year 2016). The material sequenced was normal esophageal tissue next to the tumor. This receptor was identified in a female donor with esophageal squamous cell carcinoma. The rearrangement joined TRBV27 to TRBJ1-1; the D gene is perhaps TRBD1, from 5 matching bases. This receptor has the CDR3 CASSRMGETEAFF. The bases are TGTGCCAGCAGTAGAATGGGGGAAACTGAAGCTTTCTTT.